The rows below give T cell receptor beta chains drawn from one sample of a study of cytomegalovirus exposure and HLA in healthy donors. The table came from immunoSEQ multiplex PCR; TCRdb's copy has only in-frame clones and leaves some out. The sample has tens of thousands of clones, roughly four fifths seen once. Input material: PBMCs. The receptors were gathered from a man aged 30 to 45 in good health and CMV-seronegative. Each CDR3 is given with its conserved first and last residue. The order of the fields is clone size, J gene, V gene, D gene, CDR3 protein, CDR3 DNA. A D gene is named only where the DNA matches it firmly. The listing skips clone size in some rows; elsewhere it reads once, few, many or a size class.

clone_size: NA
j_call: TRBJ2-1
v_call: TRBV7-3
d_call: NA
cdr3_aa: CASSPYSAGSGEQFF
cdr3_nt: TGTGCCAGCAGCCCGTATAGCGCTGGGTCGGGTGAGCAGTTCTTC

clone_size: NA
j_call: TRBJ2-1
v_call: TRBV9
d_call: TRBD2
cdr3_aa: CASSVGTPRGNEQFF
cdr3_nt: TGTGCCAGCAGCGTTGGAACTCCGCGGGGGAATGAGCAGTTCTTC

clone_size: once
j_call: TRBJ1-2
v_call: TRBV11-2
d_call: TRBD1
cdr3_aa: CASSLQQGEGSYGYTF
cdr3_nt: TGTGCCAGCAGCTTACAACAGGGGGAAGGGTCCTATGGCTACACCTTC

clone_size: NA
j_call: TRBJ1-5
v_call: TRBV19
d_call: TRBD1
cdr3_aa: CASSKGDRVDQPQHF
cdr3_nt: TGTGCCAGTAGTAAAGGGGACAGGGTGGATCAGCCCCAGCATTTT

clone_size: NA
j_call: TRBJ1-4
v_call: TRBV7-9
d_call: TRBD1
cdr3_aa: CASSPGTGGGEKLFF
cdr3_nt: TGTGCCAGCAGCCCGGGGACAGGGGGAGGTGAAAAACTGTTTTTT

clone_size: NA
j_call: TRBJ1-6
v_call: TRBV18
d_call: NA
cdr3_aa: CASSQLENSPLHF
cdr3_nt: TGTGCCAGCTCCCAATTAGAGAATTCACCCCTCCACTTT

clone_size: NA
j_call: TRBJ2-1
v_call: TRBV5-1
d_call: TRBD2
cdr3_aa: CASSFGGRDEQFF
cdr3_nt: TGCGCCAGCAGCTTTGGCGGGAGGGATGAGCAGTTCTTC

clone_size: NA
j_call: TRBJ2-1
v_call: TRBV19
d_call: TRBD2
cdr3_aa: CASSLGGSSYNEQFF
cdr3_nt: TGTGCCAGTAGTCTCGGCGGGAGCTCCTACAATGAGCAGTTCTTC

clone_size: NA
j_call: TRBJ1-1
v_call: TRBV4-1
d_call: TRBD1
cdr3_aa: CASSQEDRGHTEAFF
cdr3_nt: TGCGCCAGCAGCCAAGAGGACAGGGGGCACACTGAAGCTTTCTTT

clone_size: NA
j_call: TRBJ1-2
v_call: TRBV21-1
d_call: NA
cdr3_aa: CASSKAPGQINYGYTF
cdr3_nt: TGTGCCAGCAGCAAAGCCCCGGGACAAATCAACTATGGCTACACCTTC

clone_size: NA
j_call: TRBJ2-1
v_call: TRBV5-4
d_call: NA
cdr3_aa: CASSLSGSNYNEQFF
cdr3_nt: TGTGCCAGCAGCTTGAGCGGTTCGAACTACAATGAGCAGTTCTTC

clone_size: NA
j_call: TRBJ1-1
v_call: TRBV25-1
d_call: NA
cdr3_aa: CANTVEAKGNTEAFF
cdr3_nt: TGTGCCAACACCGTGGAGGCCAAAGGGAACACTGAAGCTTTCTTT

clone_size: few
j_call: TRBJ2-5
v_call: TRBV10-3
d_call: TRBD1
cdr3_aa: CAISGLPTGGAEKTQYF
cdr3_nt: TGTGCCATCAGCGGGCTGCCGACAGGGGGCGCCGAAAAGACCCAGTACTTC

clone_size: NA
j_call: TRBJ2-1
v_call: TRBV7-9
d_call: TRBD2
cdr3_aa: CASSSRLAGPSKSYNEQFF
cdr3_nt: TGTGCCAGCAGCTCCAGACTAGCGGGTCCTTCGAAATCCTACAATGAGCAGTTCTTC

clone_size: NA
j_call: TRBJ2-3
v_call: TRBV6-1
d_call: TRBD1
cdr3_aa: CASSEVWTGATDTQYF
cdr3_nt: TGTGCCAGCAGTGAAGTGTGGACAGGGGCCACAGATACGCAGTATTTT

clone_size: NA
j_call: TRBJ2-3
v_call: TRBV5-1
d_call: NA
cdr3_aa: CASSPLPAGTDTQYF
cdr3_nt: TGCGCCAGCAGCCCACTTCCAGCGGGCACAGATACGCAGTATTTT

clone_size: NA
j_call: TRBJ1-1
v_call: TRBV10-3
d_call: NA
cdr3_aa: CAISAQVRITEAFF
cdr3_nt: TGTGCCATCAGTGCTCAGGTTCGGATCACTGAAGCTTTCTTT

clone_size: NA
j_call: TRBJ2-5
v_call: TRBV13
d_call: NA
cdr3_aa: CASSQLGRAETQYF
cdr3_nt: TGTGCCAGCAGCCAACTCGGCAGGGCCGAGACCCAGTACTTC

clone_size: NA
j_call: TRBJ1-2
v_call: TRBV20-1
d_call: NA
cdr3_aa: CSVDSYGYTF
cdr3_nt: TGCAGTGTAGACAGCTATGGCTACACCTTC

clone_size: NA
j_call: TRBJ2-5
v_call: TRBV4-2
d_call: NA
cdr3_aa: CASSQEQGLPGETQYF
cdr3_nt: TGTGCCAGCAGCCAAGAGCAGGGACTCCCTGGTGAGACCCAGTACTTC

clone_size: NA
j_call: TRBJ1-1
v_call: TRBV21-1
d_call: NA
cdr3_aa: CASSKNPGKVNTPNTEAFF
cdr3_nt: TGTGCCAGCAGCAAAAACCCAGGGAAGGTGAATACTCCGAACACTGAAGCTTTCTTT

clone_size: NA
j_call: TRBJ1-2
v_call: TRBV7-2
d_call: TRBD1
cdr3_aa: CASSSTFRGQGYTF
cdr3_nt: TGTGCCAGCAGCTCAACCTTTAGGGGGCAAGGCTACACCTTC

clone_size: NA
j_call: TRBJ1-1
v_call: TRBV9
d_call: NA
cdr3_aa: CASSPRGIMNTEAFF
cdr3_nt: TGTGCCAGCAGCCCTAGGGGGATTATGAACACTGAAGCTTTCTTT

clone_size: NA
j_call: TRBJ2-7
v_call: TRBV6-7
d_call: TRBD1
cdr3_aa: CASSYSQLRNKSGTGNSDF
cdr3_nt: TGTGCCAGCAGTTACTCCCAGTTAAGAAATAAATCCGGGACAGGGAACTCGGACTTC

clone_size: NA
j_call: TRBJ1-5
v_call: TRBV7-9
d_call: TRBD1
cdr3_aa: CASSPSTGGDQPQHF
cdr3_nt: TGTGCCAGCAGCCCATCAACAGGGGGCGATCAGCCCCAGCATTTT

clone_size: once
j_call: TRBJ1-2
v_call: TRBV7-9
d_call: TRBD1
cdr3_aa: CASSQIRGTGYGYTF
cdr3_nt: TGTGCCAGCAGCCAAATCCGCGGGACAGGGTATGGCTACACCTTC

clone_size: few
j_call: TRBJ2-6
v_call: TRBV27
d_call: NA
cdr3_aa: CASSPVEPGANVLTF
cdr3_nt: TGTGCCAGCAGTCCAGTGGAGCCTGGGGCCAACGTCCTGACTTTC

clone_size: NA
j_call: TRBJ2-1
v_call: TRBV2
d_call: NA
cdr3_aa: CASSRDRVFGEQFF
cdr3_nt: TGTGCCAGCAGTCGGGATAGGGTTTTTGGTGAGCAGTTCTTC

clone_size: NA
j_call: TRBJ2-5
v_call: TRBV20-1
d_call: NA
cdr3_aa: CSASLAETQYF
cdr3_nt: TGCAGTGCTTCGCTAGCCGAGACCCAGTACTTC

clone_size: NA
j_call: TRBJ2-7
v_call: TRBV5-6
d_call: TRBD2
cdr3_aa: CASRPTGTISYEQYF
cdr3_nt: TGTGCCAGCAGGCCAACCGGGACTATCTCCTACGAGCAGTACTTC

clone_size: NA
j_call: TRBJ2-5
v_call: TRBV7-2
d_call: TRBD2
cdr3_aa: CASSFQAGGQETQYF
cdr3_nt: TGTGCCAGCAGCTTCCAGGCGGGGGGGCAGGAGACCCAGTACTTC

clone_size: NA
j_call: TRBJ1-3
v_call: TRBV18
d_call: TRBD1
cdr3_aa: CASSPPTGESGHTIYF
cdr3_nt: TGTGCCAGCTCACCACCGACAGGGGAGTCGGGGCACACCATATATTTT

clone_size: once
j_call: TRBJ2-7
v_call: TRBV5-4
d_call: NA
cdr3_aa: CASSSQGGAYEQYF
cdr3_nt: TGTGCCAGCAGCTCACAAGGAGGGGCCTACGAGCAGTACTTC